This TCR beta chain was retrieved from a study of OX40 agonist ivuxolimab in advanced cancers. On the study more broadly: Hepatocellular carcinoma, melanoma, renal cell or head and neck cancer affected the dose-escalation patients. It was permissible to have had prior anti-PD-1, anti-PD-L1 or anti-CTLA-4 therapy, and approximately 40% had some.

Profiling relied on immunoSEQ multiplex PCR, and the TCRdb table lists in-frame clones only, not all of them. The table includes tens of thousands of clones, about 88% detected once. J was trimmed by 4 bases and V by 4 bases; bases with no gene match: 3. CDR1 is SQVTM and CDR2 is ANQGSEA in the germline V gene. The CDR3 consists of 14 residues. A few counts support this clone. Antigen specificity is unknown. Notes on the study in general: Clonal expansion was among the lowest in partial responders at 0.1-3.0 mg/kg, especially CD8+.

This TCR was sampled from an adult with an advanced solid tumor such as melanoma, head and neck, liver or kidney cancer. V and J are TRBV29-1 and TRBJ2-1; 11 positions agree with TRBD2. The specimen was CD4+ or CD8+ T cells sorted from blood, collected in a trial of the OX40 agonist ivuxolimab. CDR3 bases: TGCAGCGTTGTAGCGGGAGGGTTTTACAATGAGCAGTTCTTC. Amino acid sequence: CSVVAGGFYNEQFF.